This T cell receptor (beta chain) is from a study of a mutant IDH1 vaccine in newly diagnosed glioma. About this clone: Its antigen is undetermined.

Method: immunoSEQ multiplex PCR; TCRdb's copy keeps in-frame clones and lacks some. The sample yields 41,000 or so clones, 60% to 85% seen once. Time point defined: week 23, last vaccination. The vaccine gave 300 ug of a 20-mer mutant IDH1 peptide subcutaneously per dose. Trimming shortened V by 3 bases and J by 0 bases, and 7 bases separated the two germline ends. Germline V gene lookup returns CDR1 SEHNR and CDR2 FQNEAQ (reference sequence). The CDR3 spans 14 residues. V and J are TRBV7-9 and TRBJ2-3; D unclear. The sequencing here drew on PBMCs, taken from a glioma patient whose treatment included an IDH1 peptide vaccine. The receptor comes from a woman aged 35 to 49 with glioma. Some clones in this sample may be carry-over from other donors' samples. CDR3 DNA sequence: TGTGCCAGCAGCTTCCCGACTAGCACAGATACGCAGTATTTT. It specifies CASSFPTSTDTQYF.